This T cell receptor beta chain came from a study of CXCR3-negative and CXCR3-positive naive CD8 T cells. General observations from the study: TRB CDR3 properties served as the basis for inferring TCR strength, and surface CD5 was comparable between naive subsets. Similarly elevated diversity marked both naive subsets, with memory CD8+ cells showing far lower diversity.

5' RACE that incorporated UMI labels was used to prepare the TRB cDNA libraries. TCRdb re-called the 5' RACE reads and gives one entry per CDR3 protein, without DNA. Its table records about 48,000 distinct CDR3 sequences. Concerning this clonotype itself: Its specificity is unknown.

Per germline, CDR1 SGHDN and CDR2 FVKESK. This CDR3 has 18 amino acids. The specimen sequenced was memory CD8+ T cells from blood. The rearrangement uses TRBV14 and TRBJ1-3; the D gene TCRdb calls, TRBD1, cannot be checked with no DNA. This receptor was identified in a human donor in good health. Some clones in this sample may be carry-over from other donors' samples. CDR3 in amino acids: CASSQGPGSGSSGNTIYF.